One sample yielded the 17 T cell receptor beta chains listed below, sequenced in a study of OX40 agonist ivuxolimab in advanced cancers. Generated by immunoSEQ multiplex PCR, the TCRdb table keeps only in-frame clones and is missing some. Among fewer than 75,000 clones listed, approximately 93% were seen once. Sample: CD4+ or CD8+ T cells sorted from blood, taken in a trial of the OX40 agonist ivuxolimab. The receptor source for this set is an adult with an advanced solid tumor such as melanoma, head and neck, liver or kidney cancer.

The chain has TRBV4-1 and TRBJ1-3; no clear D gene. Trimming pared 1 base from V and 6 bases from J, leaving 16 bases between. CDR3 size: 16 residues. Germline CDR1 reads MGHRA; CDR2 reads YSYEKL. The CDR3 DNA is TGCGCCAGCAGCCAAGCCGAGCGAGGCCTGGAAAACACCATATATTTT. As protein: CASSQAERGLENTIYF.

This clone appeared once. V and J are TRBV4-2 and TRBJ1-3; possibly TRBD1 for D (6 bases). Per the germline V gene, CDR1 is LGHNA and CDR2 is YNFKEQ. CDR3 length: 17 amino acids. V lost 4 bases and J 2 bases, leaving 18 bases between the germline ends. CDR3 amino acids: CASSPSDSPDPGNTIYF. CDR3 DNA: TGTGCCAGCAGCCCTTCGGACAGTCCCGACCCTGGAAACACCATATATTTT.

J is TRBJ2-3 and V is TRBV19; D uncertain. V lost 6 bases, J lost 0 bases, and 7 bases lay in between. This CDR3 comprises 13 residues. CDR1 and CDR2 (germline): LNHDA, SQIVND (reference sequence). The CDR3 loop is CASRARSTDTQYF. The DNA for the CDR3 is TGTGCCAGTAGAGCCAGGAGCACAGATACGCAGTATTTT.

The V and J genes are TRBV14 and TRBJ2-7; a weak D match, TRBD2 (6 bases). V lost 1 base and J lost 3, with 22 bases in between. The CDR3 runs to 18 residues. The germline CDR1 and CDR2 sequences are SGHDN and FVKESK. The CDR3 bases are TGTGCCAGCAGCCAAGTAAGGATGGGGAGGCAGTCTGGCTACGAGCAGTACTTC. It yields the protein CASSQVRMGRQSGYEQYF.

The chain combines TRBV28 with TRBJ1-4; D is ambiguous. The CDR3 has 14 residues. Germline CDR1 is MDHEN and CDR2 is SYDVKM. Trimming cost V 4 bases and J 5 bases, with 11 bases left between them. The CDR3 sequence: CASSSGVPNEKLFF. As DNA, the CDR3 is TGTGCCAGCAGTTCAGGAGTCCCAAATGAAAAACTGTTTTTT.

This chain joins TRBV28 and TRBJ2-7; no firm D call. The ends were cut back, 5 bases at V and 2 bases at J, with 13 bases in the middle. Per germline, CDR1 MDHEN and CDR2 SYDVKM. The CDR3 consists of 14 residues. The CDR3 nucleotides are TGTGCCAGCAGTGGCGCCGGGCCTACCTACGAGCAGTACTTC. This encodes CASSGAGPTYEQYF.

The rearrangement uses TRBV28 and TRBJ1-4; D not resolved. The CDR3 consists of 14 residues. The ends were cut back, 5 bases at V and 4 bases at J, with 11 bases in the middle. CDR1 MDHEN and CDR2 SYDVKM come from the germline V gene. DNA for the CDR3: TGTGCCAGCAGTAGAGCGCTTGATAATGAAAAACTGTTTTTT. Translating gives CASSRALDNEKLFF.

This clone was seen just once. CDR3 nucleotide sequence: TGTGCCAGCAGTCCAACCTTTGCGGCCTACACTGAAGCTTTCTTT. Its protein product is CASSPTFAAYTEAFF. This chain joins TRBV6-5 and TRBJ1-1; D is uncertain. With 5 bases removed from V and 3 bases from J, the gap between germline ends came to 16 bases. Germline V gene sequence: CDR1 MNHEY, CDR2 SVGAGI. This CDR3 contains 15 residues.

The chain employs TRBV19 and TRBJ2-7; 7 nucleotides align to TRBD1. Trimming removed 3 bases from V and 1 base from J; junction bases left unmatched: 6. Germline CDR1 LNHDA, CDR2 SQIVND (reference sequence). The CDR3 contains 15 residues. CDR3 protein: CASSISTGASYEQYF. The CDR3 DNA reads as TGTGCCAGTAGTATTAGTACAGGGGCTTCCTACGAGCAGTACTTC.

This clone came up a few times. This chain joins TRBV7-9 and TRBJ1-4; D not resolved. This CDR3 has 12 amino acids. The germline V and J ends were trimmed by 5 bases and 10 bases, with 11 bases remaining between them. The germline CDR1 and CDR2 sequences are SEHNR and FQNEAQ (reference sequence). CDR3 loop: CASSATQGKLFF. The CDR3 DNA sequence: TGTGCCAGCAGCGCTACTCAAGGAAAACTGTTTTTT.

This clone was picked up one time. This sequence joins TRBV19 and TRBJ2-1, with 7 nucleotides matching TRBD2. The CDR3 runs 15 residues. V shed 3 bases, J shed 5 bases, and the junction held 7 bases outside the gene matches. CDR1 and CDR2 from the germline V gene are LNHDA and SQIVND (reference sequence). The CDR3 sequence is CASSIASGRHNEQFF. The DNA of the CDR3 is TGTGCCAGTAGTATTGCTAGCGGAAGACACAATGAGCAGTTCTTC.

J is TRBJ2-5 and V is TRBV5-1; TRBD1 is a possible D gene (6 bases). CDR3 length: 15 residues. Trimming left V 0 bases short and J 2 bases short, with 11 bases between. Germline V gives CDR1 SGHRS, CDR2 YFSETQ. CDR3 protein: CASSLASGVQETQYF. The CDR3 coding sequence is TGCGCCAGCAGCTTGGCCTCAGGGGTTCAAGAGACCCAGTACTTC.

The count of this clone is one. The chain carries TRBV7-9 and TRBJ2-7; D gene unclear. Trimming took 5 bases from V and 5 from J, leaving 13 bases between them. Germline V gene sequence: CDR1 SEHNR, CDR2 FQNEAQ (reference sequence). CDR3 length equals 13 residues. The CDR3 is CASSPHTFNEQYF. The CDR3 DNA follows: TGTGCCAGCAGCCCCCACACGTTCAACGAGCAGTACTTC.

This clone was observed a handful of times. The chain carries TRBV4-1 and TRBJ2-5; 8 bases match TRBD2. Germline assignment: CDR1 MGHRA and CDR2 YSYEKL. The CDR3 has 16 amino acids. With 1 base clipped from V and 4 bases from J, the junction kept 8 bases outside the gene matches. The CDR3, as DNA: TGCGCCAGCAGCCAAGCGGGGGGGACTCAGCTAGAGACCCAGTACTTC. This gives the protein CASSQAGGTQLETQYF.

V gene TRBV5-1 combines with J gene TRBJ2-2, with 9 bases fitting TRBD1. CDR1 and CDR2 (germline): SGHRS, YFSETQ. V lost 0 bases, J lost 9 bases, and 6 bases stayed unmatched. CDR3 length: 15 amino acids. The CDR3 reads CASSLEGQGLRELFF. CDR3 bases: TGCGCCAGCAGCTTGGAGGGACAGGGTCTACGGGAGCTGTTTTTT.

This chain joins TRBV5-1 and TRBJ2-5, with 7 bases that match TRBD2. The V gene's germline CDR1 is SGHRS and CDR2 YFSETQ. With V trimmed by 3 bases and J by 1 base, 6 bases remained unmatched. The length of the CDR3 is 15 residues. CDR3 DNA: TGCGCCAGCAGCTGGGGAGGGGACTTCCAAGAGACCCAGTACTTC. Its translation is CASSWGGDFQETQYF.

This chain uses TRBV9 with TRBJ2-1; no firm D call. Trimming took 0 bases from V and 5 from J, leaving 12 bases between them. The CDR3 has 15 residues. Germline V gives CDR1 SGDLS, CDR2 YYNGEE. As DNA, the CDR3 is TGTGCCAGCAGCGTAGAGGGCTATCAGAACAATGAGCAGTTCTTC. It is translated as CASSVEGYQNNEQFF.